One and the same sample provided the 4 T cell receptor beta chains below, sequenced in a study of cytomegalovirus exposure and HLA in healthy donors. PCR employed 60 Vbeta and 13 Jbeta primers. Only in-frame clones appear in the TCRdb table, and some are missing; sequencing was by immunoSEQ multiplex PCR. The profile shows 200,000 or so clones, nearly 80% of them singletons. Sequenced sample: PBMCs. The receptor set was obtained from a woman in her thirties in good health and CMV-seropositive.

J is TRBJ1-2 and V is TRBV4-3, with unresolved D. V lost 0 bases, J lost 2 bases, and 10 bases lay in between. The germline V gene has CDR1 LGHNA and CDR2 YSLEER. This CDR3 region has 15 residues. This CDR3 reads CASSQDLNRNYGYTF. The DNA of the CDR3 is TGCGCCAGCAGCCAAGATCTTAACAGAAACTATGGCTACACCTTC.

Only a few counts were recorded for this clone. This chain joins TRBV10-3 and TRBJ1-4, with 9 bases aligning to TRBD1. V lost 4 bases and J lost 10; bases outside the gene matches: 4. The germline V gene encodes CDR1 ENHRY and CDR2 SYGVKD. The CDR3 has 13 residues. CDR3 sequence: CAISGTGVGKLFF. The CDR3, as DNA: TGTGCCATCAGTGGGACAGGGGTTGGAAAACTGTTTTTT.

CDR3: CASSSTGAGYGYTF. The CDR3, as DNA: TGTGCCAGCAGCTCGACAGGGGCGGGCTATGGCTACACCTTC. V is TRBV11-1 and J is TRBJ1-2, with TRBD1 matching 8 bases. Germline V gives CDR1 SGHAT, CDR2 FQDESV (reference sequence). The length of the CDR3 is 14 residues. With 4 bases clipped from V and 4 bases from J, the junction kept 5 bases outside the gene matches. The full variable domain, completed using reference TRBV11-1 and TRBJ1-2, is EAEVAQSPRYKITEKSQAVAFWCDPISGHATLYWYRQILGQGPELLVQFQDESVVDDSQLPKDRFSAERLKGVDSTLKIQPAELGDSAMYLCASSSTGAGYGYTFGSGTRLTVV.

The chain combines TRBV7-9 with TRBJ1-2, with 9 bases matching TRBD1. From germline, CDR1 is SEHNR and CDR2 FQNEAQ (reference sequence). The V and J ends lost 5 bases and 3 bases, in that order; junction bases with no gene match: 7. CDR3 length: 15 amino acids. The CDR3 is CASSHRDRADYGYTF. Here the CDR3 DNA reads TGTGCCAGCAGCCACCGGGACAGGGCCGACTATGGCTACACCTTC.